This TCR beta chain was documented in a study of vaccination and CD4 T cells after COVID-19. Looking at the study overall: The post-COVID samples were taken a median roughly 98 days after diagnosis, anywhere from 35 to 161. Overlapping spike peptides from SARS-CoV-2, HCoV-NL63, HCoV-OC43 and HCoV-229E served to stimulate the cells.

This clonotype was counted between two and nine times. Its antigen is not known. The treatment denotes: approximately 10-day PBMC culture with coronavirus spike peptide pools or control peptides (ViraFEST assay). Alongside about 9.1 IU/ml IL-2 and 10 ug/ml peptide pools, PBMCs were cultured at 1.5 million to 2.5 million per well. V gave up 6 bases and J gave up 4 bases, with 18 bases separating them. CDR1 and CDR2 (germline): MRHNA, SNTAGT. CDR3 length: 15 amino acids. CD4+ T cells that had been cultured provided DNA sequenced with the Oncomine TCR Beta short-read assay. A single record per CDR3 protein comes from TCRdb applying MiXCR to the PCR reads. The sample lists about 1,900 distinct CDR3 sequences, roughly two thirds seen once, with 45% to 55% in the top ten. Findings of the study overall: There were relatively few convalescent patients studied, and there were no early post-infection timepoints.

The chain recombines TRBV6-4 with TRBJ1-2, with D maybe TRBD1 (6 bases). Source: CD4+ T cells from blood, cultured in vitro, taken after SARS-CoV-2 vaccination. The receptor was derived from a human donor who had recovered from COVID-19. The CDR3 bases are TGTGCCAGCAGCCCCGCCGGACAGATTTTCTATGGCTACACCTTC. Protein sequence: CASSPAGQIFYGYTF.